This T cell receptor (beta chain) was identified during a study of early T cells in non-severe SARS-CoV-2 infection. On the study more broadly: RNA in bulk from unsorted whole blood was sequenced, and chains were unpaired.

Researchers attached unique molecular identifiers to individual cDNA molecules. Via MiXCR, TCRdb re-called the 5' RACE reads, giving one row per CDR3 protein. The data contain about 110,000 distinct CDR3 sequences, around 10% of them singletons. This clonotype was seen more than once but under ten times. The TCR originated in an adult who was a healthcare worker with PCR-confirmed SARS-CoV-2 infection or an uninfected control (not recorded which). Sample: whole blood.

The CDR3 sequence is CASSLEARGADTQYF. In nucleotides, the CDR3 is TGTGCCAGCAGCTTGGAGGCGCGGGGGGCAGATACGCAGTATTTT. The V and J genes are TRBV7-2 and TRBJ2-3; 8 bases match TRBD2. The V gene end was trimmed by 3 bases and the J gene end by 4 bases; junction bases not matched to a gene: 6. This CDR3 region has 15 residues. Germline V gene data show CDR1 as SGHTA and CDR2 as FQGNSA.